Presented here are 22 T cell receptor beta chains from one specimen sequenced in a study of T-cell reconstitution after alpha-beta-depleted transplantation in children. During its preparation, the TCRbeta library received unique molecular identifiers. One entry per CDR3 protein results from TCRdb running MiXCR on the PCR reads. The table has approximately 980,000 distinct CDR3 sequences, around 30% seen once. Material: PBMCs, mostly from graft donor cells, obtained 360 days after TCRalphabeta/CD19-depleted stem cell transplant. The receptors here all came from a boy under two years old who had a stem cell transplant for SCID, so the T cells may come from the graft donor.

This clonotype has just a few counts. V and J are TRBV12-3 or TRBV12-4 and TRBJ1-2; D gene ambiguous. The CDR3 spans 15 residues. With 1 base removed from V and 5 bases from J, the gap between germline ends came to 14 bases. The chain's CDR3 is CASSLVWGRGYGYTF. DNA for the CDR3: TGTGCCAGCAGTTTAGTATGGGGTCGTGGTTATGGCTACACCTTC.

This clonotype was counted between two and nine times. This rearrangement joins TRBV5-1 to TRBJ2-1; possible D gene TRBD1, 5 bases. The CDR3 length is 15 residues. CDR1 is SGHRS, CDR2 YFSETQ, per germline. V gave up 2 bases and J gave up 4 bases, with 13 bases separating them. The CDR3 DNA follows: TGCGCCAGCAGCTTACAGGACATCCTATACAATGAGCAGTTCTTC. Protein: CASSLQDILYNEQFF.

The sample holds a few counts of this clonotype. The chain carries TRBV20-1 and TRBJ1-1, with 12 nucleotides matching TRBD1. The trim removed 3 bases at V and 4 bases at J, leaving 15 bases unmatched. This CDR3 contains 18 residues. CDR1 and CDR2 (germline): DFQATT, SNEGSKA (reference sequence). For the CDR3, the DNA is TGCAGTGCTAGTCCGGGACAGGGGGCGGCCTGGCGGGCCACTGAAGCTTTCTTT. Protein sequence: CSASPGQGAAWRATEAFF.

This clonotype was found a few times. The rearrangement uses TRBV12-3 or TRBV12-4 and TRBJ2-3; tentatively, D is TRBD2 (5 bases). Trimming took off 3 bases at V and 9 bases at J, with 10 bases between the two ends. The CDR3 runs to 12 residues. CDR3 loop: CASSFAGGTQYF. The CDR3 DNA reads TGTGCCAGCAGTTTCGCAGGCGGGACGCAGTATTTT.

CDR3 sequence: CASSQGLRSTDTQYF. The CDR3 DNA follows: TGCGCCAGCAGCCAAGGACTCAGGAGCACAGATACGCAGTATTTT. The rearrangement uses TRBV4-3 and TRBJ2-3; D call uncertain. CDR1 is LGHNA, CDR2 YSLEER, per germline. The CDR3 consists of 15 residues. The V and J ends lost 1 base and 0 bases respectively, with 8 bases between them.

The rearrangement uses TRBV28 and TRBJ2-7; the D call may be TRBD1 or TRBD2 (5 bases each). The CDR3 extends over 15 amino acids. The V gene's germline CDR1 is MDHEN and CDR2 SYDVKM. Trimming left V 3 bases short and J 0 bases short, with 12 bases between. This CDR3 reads CASSFGGPSSYEQYF. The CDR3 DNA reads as TGTGCCAGCAGTTTTGGGGGACCAAGCTCCTACGAGCAGTACTTC.

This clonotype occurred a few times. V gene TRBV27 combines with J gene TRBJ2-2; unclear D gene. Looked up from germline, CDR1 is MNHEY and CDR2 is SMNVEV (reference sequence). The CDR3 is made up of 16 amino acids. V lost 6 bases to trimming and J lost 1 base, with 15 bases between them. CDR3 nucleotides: TGTGCCAGCAGCTCTACGCTGGTGGTGAACACCGGGGAGCTGTTTTTT. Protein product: CASSSTLVVNTGELFF.

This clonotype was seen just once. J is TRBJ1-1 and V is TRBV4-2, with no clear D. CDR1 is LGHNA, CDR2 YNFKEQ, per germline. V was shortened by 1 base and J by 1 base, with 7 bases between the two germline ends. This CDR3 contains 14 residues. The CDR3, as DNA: TGTGCCAGCAGCCAAGCGCCGGAGAACACTGAAGCTTTCTTT. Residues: CASSQAPENTEAFF.

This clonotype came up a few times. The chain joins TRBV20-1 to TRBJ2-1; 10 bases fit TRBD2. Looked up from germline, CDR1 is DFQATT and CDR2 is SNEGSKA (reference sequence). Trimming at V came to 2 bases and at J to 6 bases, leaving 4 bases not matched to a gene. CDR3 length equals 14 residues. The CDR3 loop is CSARPPSGGNEQFF. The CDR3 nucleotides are TGCAGTGCTAGACCACCTAGCGGGGGCAATGAGCAGTTCTTC.

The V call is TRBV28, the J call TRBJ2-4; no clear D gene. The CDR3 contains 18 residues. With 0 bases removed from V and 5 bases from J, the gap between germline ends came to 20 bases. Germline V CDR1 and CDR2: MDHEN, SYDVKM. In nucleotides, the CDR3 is TGTGCCAGCAGTTTATGGCCTTACCTCTTGAGTGGGGAAAACATTCAGTACTTC. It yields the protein CASSLWPYLLSGENIQYF.

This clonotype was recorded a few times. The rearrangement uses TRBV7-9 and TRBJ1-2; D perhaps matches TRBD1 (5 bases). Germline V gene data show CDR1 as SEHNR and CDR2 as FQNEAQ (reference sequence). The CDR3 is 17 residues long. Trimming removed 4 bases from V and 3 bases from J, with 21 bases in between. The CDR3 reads CASSSYAQGIVDYGYTF. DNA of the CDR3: TGTGCCAGCAGCTCCTACGCGCAGGGAATTGTAGACTATGGCTACACCTTC.

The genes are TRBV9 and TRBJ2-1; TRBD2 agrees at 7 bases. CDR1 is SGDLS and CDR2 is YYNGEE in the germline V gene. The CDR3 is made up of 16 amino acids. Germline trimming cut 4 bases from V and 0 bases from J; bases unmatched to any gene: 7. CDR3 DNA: TGTGCCAGCAGCTTATTGGGGGGGAGCTCCTACAATGAGCAGTTCTTC. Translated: CASSLLGGSSYNEQFF.

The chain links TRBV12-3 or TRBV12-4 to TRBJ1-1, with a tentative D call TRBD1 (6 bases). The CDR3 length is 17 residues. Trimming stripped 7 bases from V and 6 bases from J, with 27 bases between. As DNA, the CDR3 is TGTGCCAGCATATTCACGGCTTTGGTCTTCGGGGGCGCTGAAGCTTTCTTT. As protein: CASIFTALVFGGAEAFF.

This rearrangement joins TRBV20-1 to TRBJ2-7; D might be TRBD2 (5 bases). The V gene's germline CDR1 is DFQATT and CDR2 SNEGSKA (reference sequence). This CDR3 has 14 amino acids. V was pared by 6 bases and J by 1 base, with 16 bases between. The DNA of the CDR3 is TGCAGTGCCCCGTCCGGGATTCCTTCCTACGAGCAGTACTTC. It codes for CSAPSGIPSYEQYF.

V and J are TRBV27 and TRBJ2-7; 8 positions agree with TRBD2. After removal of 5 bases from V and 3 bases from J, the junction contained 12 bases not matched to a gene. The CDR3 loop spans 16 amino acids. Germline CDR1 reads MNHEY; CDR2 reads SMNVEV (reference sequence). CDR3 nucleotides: TGTGCCAGCAGTATTCGACCGCGGGGGGCCATCTACGAGCAGTACTTC. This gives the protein CASSIRPRGAIYEQYF.

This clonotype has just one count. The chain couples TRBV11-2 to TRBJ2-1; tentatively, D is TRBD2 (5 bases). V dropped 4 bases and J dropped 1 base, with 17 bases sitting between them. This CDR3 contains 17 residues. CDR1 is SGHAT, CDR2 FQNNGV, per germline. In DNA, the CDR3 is TGTGCCAGCAGCTCGGCCCTAGGGAGAAGATCCTACAATGAGCAGTTCTTC. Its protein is CASSSALGRRSYNEQFF.

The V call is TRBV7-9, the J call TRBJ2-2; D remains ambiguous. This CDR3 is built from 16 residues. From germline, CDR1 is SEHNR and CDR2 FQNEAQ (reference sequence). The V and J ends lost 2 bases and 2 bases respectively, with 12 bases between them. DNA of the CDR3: TGTGCCAGCAGCTTACGGGCGCTTGTCAACACCGGGGAGCTGTTTTTT. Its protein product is CASSLRALVNTGELFF.

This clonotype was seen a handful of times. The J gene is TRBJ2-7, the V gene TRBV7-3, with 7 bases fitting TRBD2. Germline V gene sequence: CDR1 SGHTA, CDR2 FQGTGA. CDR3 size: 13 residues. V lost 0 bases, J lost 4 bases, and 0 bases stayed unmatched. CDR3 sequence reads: CASSLTGRYEQYF. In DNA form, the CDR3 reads TGTGCCAGCAGCTTAACCGGGAGGTACGAGCAGTACTTC.

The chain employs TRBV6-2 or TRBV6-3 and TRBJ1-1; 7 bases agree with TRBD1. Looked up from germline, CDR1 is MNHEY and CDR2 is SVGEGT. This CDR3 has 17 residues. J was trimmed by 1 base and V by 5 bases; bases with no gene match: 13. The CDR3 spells CASSPLLWTGQNTEAFF. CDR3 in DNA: TGTGCCAGCAGTCCTTTACTTTGGACAGGCCAGAACACTGAAGCTTTCTTT.

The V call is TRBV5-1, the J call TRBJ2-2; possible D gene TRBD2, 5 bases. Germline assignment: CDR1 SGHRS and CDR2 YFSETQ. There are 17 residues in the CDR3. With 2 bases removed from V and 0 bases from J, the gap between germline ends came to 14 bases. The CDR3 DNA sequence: TGCGCCAGCAGCTTCAGTGGCGGGCAAACGAACACCGGGGAGCTGTTTTTT. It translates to CASSFSGGQTNTGELFF.

The DNA for the CDR3 is TGCAGCGTTGGTACCCCCGATGGCTACACCTTC. Protein sequence: CSVGTPDGYTF. The V call is TRBV29-1, the J call TRBJ1-2, with D uncertain. The CDR3 runs to 11 residues. Germline V gene sequence: CDR1 SQVTM, CDR2 ANQGSEA. V was trimmed by 4 bases and J by 6 bases, leaving 9 bases between them.

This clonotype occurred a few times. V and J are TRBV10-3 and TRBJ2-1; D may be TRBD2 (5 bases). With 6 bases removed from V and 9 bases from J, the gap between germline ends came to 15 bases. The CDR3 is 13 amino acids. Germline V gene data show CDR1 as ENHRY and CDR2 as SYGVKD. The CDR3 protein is CAISRPTRGEQFF. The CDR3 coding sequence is TGTGCCATCAGCCGGCCGACACGGGGTGAGCAGTTCTTC.